The 21 T cell receptor beta chains listed next were all sequenced from one sample in a study of CD8 T cells in Susac syndrome. Random hexamers primed reverse transcription of roughly 0.45 to 1 ug RNA. Each CDR3 protein gets one entry after TCRdb re-called the immunoSEQ multiplex PCR reads with MiXCR. In the table there are under 250,000 distinct CDR3 sequences, about 95% of which are singletons. The sequencing input was CD4+ T cells from PBMCs. These receptors came from a human donor with Susac syndrome.

The CDR3 spells CASSTHRDEQYF. The CDR3 DNA reads as TGTGCCAGCAGCACCCACAGGGACGAGCAGTACTTC. The rearrangement links TRBV11-2 to TRBJ2-7, with a weak D call TRBD1 (6 bases). The V end was cut by 5 bases, the J end by 5 bases, with 10 bases between. In germline, CDR1 is SGHAT, CDR2 FQNNGV. This CDR3 region has 12 residues.

This chain links TRBV27 with TRBJ2-2; 10 bases align to TRBD2. Germline CDR1 MNHEY, CDR2 SMNVEV (reference sequence). The junction had 8 bases not matched to a gene; V was cut back by 10 bases and J by 3 bases. This CDR3 comprises 15 residues. CDR3 in DNA: TGTGCCACCTGGACTAGCGGTAGGGACACCGGGGAGCTGTTTTTT. Its protein is CATWTSGRDTGELFF.

The chain uses TRBV29-1 and TRBJ2-3; 10 bases match TRBD2. CDR1 and CDR2 (germline): SQVTM, ANQGSEA. J was trimmed by 0 bases and V by 7 bases; bases with no gene match: 10. The CDR3 totals 16 residues. The CDR3 loop is CSALRVLAGSTDTQYF. For the CDR3, the DNA is TGCAGCGCCCTACGAGTACTAGCGGGGAGCACAGATACGCAGTATTTT.

This clonotype is a singleton in its sample. The chain uses TRBV10-3 and TRBJ1-2; weak D call: TRBD1 (5 bases). V lost 2 bases and J 4 bases, leaving 11 bases between the germline ends. Germline lookup yields CDR1 ENHRY and CDR2 SYGVKD. This CDR3 has 14 amino acids. CDR3 sequence (DNA): TGTGCCATCAGTGAGACTACAGGACGCTATGGCTACACCTTC. It codes for CAISETTGRYGYTF.

The J gene is TRBJ2-7, the V gene TRBV12-3 or TRBV12-4; 10 bases fit TRBD2. The CDR3 is 17 residues long. The ends lost 2 bases at V and 5 bases at J; junction bases unmatched: 12. As DNA, the CDR3 is TGTGCCAGCAGTTTATGGGGTAGCGGGGGGCCCGGGGACGAGCAGTACTTC. Amino acid sequence: CASSLWGSGGPGDEQYF.

This sequence joins TRBV29-1 and TRBJ2-5, with 7 positions matching TRBD1. The CDR3 has 12 residues. CDR1 and CDR2 from the germline V gene are SQVTM and ANQGSEA. In DNA form, the CDR3 reads TGCTCCGGAGGACAGGACCAAGAGACCCAGTACTTC. Protein: CSGGQDQETQYF.

The chain links TRBV7-3 to TRBJ2-7, with TRBD2 identical over 9 bases. CDR3 size: 16 residues. The germline CDR1 and CDR2 sequences are SGHTA and FQGTGA. V shed 5 bases, J shed 2 bases, and the junction held 10 bases outside the gene matches. This chain's CDR3 is CASSPSASGVPYEQYF. The CDR3 region has the DNA TGTGCCAGCAGCCCGAGCGCTAGCGGGGTCCCCTACGAGCAGTACTTC.

The chain recombines TRBV2 with TRBJ2-1, with 9 bases identical to TRBD1. The CDR3 has 13 amino acids. Germline CDR1 is SNHLY and CDR2 is FYNNEI. J gave up 10 bases and V 7 bases, and 8 bases lay outside the gene matches. CDR3 sequence reads: CASNGQGQGEQFF. The CDR3 DNA reads as TGTGCCAGCAACGGACAGGGGCAAGGGGAGCAGTTCTTC.

The chain employs TRBV3-1 and TRBJ1-2; D is undetermined. The ends were cut back, 4 bases at V and 4 bases at J, with 13 bases in the middle. CDR3 size: 14 residues. Germline values: CDR1 LGHDT, CDR2 YNNKEL (reference sequence). CDR3 residues: CASSPMRSGYGYTF. CDR3 nucleotide sequence: TGTGCCAGCAGCCCAATGAGGAGCGGCTATGGCTACACCTTC. The whole variable domain, filled in from reference TRBV3-1 and TRBJ1-2, reads DTAVSQTPKYLVTQMGNDKSIKCEQNLGHDTMYWYKQDSKKFLKIMFSYNNKELIINETVPNRFSPKSPDKAHLNLHINSLELGDSAVYFCASSPMRSGYGYTFGSGTRLTVV.

The chain links TRBV29-1 to TRBJ2-3, with 10 nucleotides matching TRBD1. V gave up 7 bases and J gave up 4 bases; unmatched junction bases: 2. The CDR3 is 12 amino acids. CDR1 is SQVTM, CDR2 ANQGSEA, per germline. The CDR3 DNA reads TGCAGCGGGGACAGGGGAGCAGATACGCAGTATTTT. Amino acid sequence: CSGDRGADTQYF.

The chain has TRBV25-1 and TRBJ2-7, with D perhaps matching TRBD1 (5 bases). The CDR3 sequence is 15 residues long. The germline CDR1 and CDR2 sequences are MGHDK and SYGVNS. V lost 2 bases, J lost 0 bases, and 11 bases lay in between. CDR3 residues: CASSEMAGPSYEQYF. The CDR3 DNA reads TGTGCCAGCAGTGAAATGGCAGGGCCCTCCTACGAGCAGTACTTC.

The chain has TRBV7-2 and TRBJ1-1; TRBD1 might be the D (6 bases). Deletions cut 4 bases from V and 5 bases from J, with 11 bases between. The CDR3 length is 13 residues. Per germline, CDR1 SGHTA and CDR2 FQGNSA. The CDR3 reads CASSYRVGTEAFF. The CDR3 DNA sequence: TGTGCCAGCAGCTACAGGGTGGGAACTGAAGCTTTCTTT.

The chain joins TRBV20-1 to TRBJ2-5; D is uncertain. The CDR3 is 14 amino acids. The V end was cut by 0 bases, the J end by 5 bases, with 13 bases between. Per germline, CDR1 DFQATT and CDR2 SNEGSKA (reference sequence). CDR3 bases: TGCAGTGCTAGAGATCCCCTAGGGATGGAGACCCAGTACTTC. Residues: CSARDPLGMETQYF.

This chain connects TRBV7-8 to TRBJ2-7; 9 bases are shared with TRBD1. V lost 3 bases to trimming and J lost 2 bases; unmatched junction nucleotides: 2. The CDR3 loop spans 14 amino acids. Germline-derived CDR1 and CDR2 are SGHVS and FQNEAQ. The CDR3 spells CASSLRDRAYEQYF. CDR3 DNA: TGTGCCAGCAGCTTGAGGGACAGGGCCTACGAGCAGTACTTC.

The chain is built from TRBV27 and TRBJ2-7; TRBD1 matches at 7 bases. The CDR3 covers 15 residues. Trimming removed 4 bases from V and 5 bases from J; junction bases left unmatched: 11. Germline V gene lookup returns CDR1 MNHEY and CDR2 SMNVEV (reference sequence). CDR3 sequence: CASSSPTGVINEQYF. The CDR3 region has the DNA TGTGCCAGCAGTTCCCCTACAGGGGTTATCAACGAGCAGTACTTC.

The CDR3 coding sequence is TGCAGTGCCTCGACGTTGGGGACCGTCTCCTACGAGCAGTACTTC. It codes for CSASTLGTVSYEQYF. V usage is TRBV20-1 and J usage is TRBJ2-7; D is possibly TRBD1 or TRBD2 (5 bases each). CDR1 and CDR2 (germline): DFQATT, SNEGSKA (reference sequence). Trimming cost V 6 bases and J 0 bases, with 18 bases left between them. This CDR3 region has 15 residues.

V and J are TRBV20-1 and TRBJ1-5; a weak D match, TRBD1 (6 bases). Germline values: CDR1 DFQATT, CDR2 SNEGSKA (reference sequence). The ends were cut back, 0 bases at V and 6 bases at J, with 12 bases in the middle. There are 14 residues in the CDR3. DNA for the CDR3: TGCAGTGCTAGAGATCGAACAGGGAGTCAGCCCCAGCATTTT. Its protein is CSARDRTGSQPQHF.

The J gene is TRBJ2-7, the V gene TRBV20-1; no definite D call. The germline CDR1 and CDR2 sequences are DFQATT and SNEGSKA (reference sequence). The germline V and J ends were trimmed by 1 base and 3 bases, with 4 bases remaining between them. The CDR3 is 11 residues long. CDR3 coding DNA: TGCAGTGCTAGAGGGTTCTACGAGCAGTACTTC. Translating it yields CSARGFYEQYF.

This rearrangement joins TRBV12-3 or TRBV12-4 to TRBJ2-2; D remains unclear. There are 13 residues in the CDR3. The germline V and J ends were trimmed by 3 bases and 4 bases, with 6 bases remaining between them. CDR3 protein: CASSLAATGELFF. The CDR3 nucleotides read TGTGCCAGCAGTTTGGCGGCCACCGGGGAGCTGTTTTTT.

The chain has TRBV27 and TRBJ2-5, with 7 bases matching TRBD1. CDR1 and CDR2 (germline): MNHEY, SMNVEV (reference sequence). The CDR3 runs 13 residues. The V segment lost 8 bases and the J segment 5 bases; nucleotides outside the gene matches: 8. The CDR3 nucleotides are TGTGCCAGCGGACGGGACAGAGAGGAGACCCAGTACTTC. It translates to CASGRDREETQYF.

The chain is built from TRBV4-1 and TRBJ1-6; a weak D match, TRBD1 (5 bases). Per germline, CDR1 MGHRA and CDR2 YSYEKL. The CDR3 is 15 amino acids. V lost 0 bases to trimming and J lost 7 bases, with 10 bases between them. The CDR3: CASSQERGLNSPLHF. The CDR3 DNA is TGCGCCAGCAGCCAAGAGAGGGGATTGAATTCACCCCTCCACTTT.